What follows are 14 T cell receptor beta chains derived from one specimen sequenced in a study of lymphopenia after photon versus proton radiotherapy. Sequenced by immunoSEQ multiplex PCR; TCRdb stores in-frame clones only, minus some. The data contain about 45,000 clones, over 75% of them singletons. The source was peripheral blood, collected from a patient treated with photon-based radiotherapy. The receptors here all came from a middle-aged man with gastric cancer.

The CDR3 region is CASSPGQGYSEQFF. CDR3 sequence (DNA): TGCGCCAGCAGTCCCGGACAGGGTTACTCTGAGCAGTTCTTC. This chain joins TRBV23-1 and TRBJ2-1; 8 bases fit TRBD1. TRBV23-1 is labeled an ORF, and its function is uncertain. This CDR3 contains 14 residues. The J segment lost 9 bases and the V segment lost 4 bases, leaving 8 bases of the junction unmatched.

The chain joins TRBV7-9 to TRBJ2-2; 7 bases match TRBD1. The CDR3 consists of 13 residues. CDR1 and CDR2 from the germline V gene are SEHNR and FQNEAQ (reference sequence). V shed 5 bases, J shed 7 bases, and the junction held 4 bases outside the gene matches. The CDR3 nucleotides read TGTGCCAGCAGCATGACAGGGAACGGGGAGCTGTTTTTT. Amino acids: CASSMTGNGELFF.

The chain uses TRBV6-6 and TRBJ2-7; either TRBD1 or TRBD2 may supply D (6 bases each). Germline CDR1 and CDR2: MNHNY and SVGAGI (reference sequence). The CDR3 runs to 15 residues. Trimming left V 0 bases short and J 7 bases short, with 16 bases between. The CDR3 DNA follows: TGTGCCAGCAGTTACTCGATTATGGGGGGCTGGGAGCAGTACTTC. Its translation: CASSYSIMGGWEQYF.

V and J are TRBV19 and TRBJ1-2; D is undetermined. Trimming left V 6 bases short and J 10 bases short, with 15 bases between. The CDR3 is made up of 12 amino acids. The germline V gene encodes CDR1 LNHDA and CDR2 SQIVND (reference sequence). CDR3 region: CASSLKVGFYTF. CDR3 nucleotides: TGTGCCAGTAGCCTCAAAGTGGGTTTCTACACCTTC.

This clone was seen a single time. This rearrangement joins TRBV2 to TRBJ1-5; D gene ambiguous. CDR1 and CDR2 (germline): SNHLY, FYNNEI. CDR3 length: 15 residues. The V gene lost 4 bases and the J gene lost 9 bases, with 19 bases spanning the gap. The CDR3 DNA is TGTGCCAGCAGTGGCTCGGGATCTCCTATTGGGCCCCAGCATTTT. It yields the protein CASSGSGSPIGPQHF.

This chain links TRBV6-1 with TRBJ2-7; 11 bases fit TRBD1. Trimming cost V 3 bases and J 4 bases; bases outside gene matches: 8. This CDR3 is 16 amino acids long. Germline values: CDR1 MNHNS, CDR2 SASEGT. The CDR3 reads CASSEAGQGGRYEQYF. The CDR3 nucleotides are TGTGCCAGCAGTGAGGCGGGACAGGGGGGACGGTACGAGCAGTACTTC.

The chain carries TRBV9 and TRBJ2-5, with 7 nucleotides matching TRBD2. V trimming: 5 bases; J trimming: 3 bases; junction bases outside the gene matches: 4. CDR1 is SGDLS, CDR2 YYNGEE, per germline. The CDR3 covers 13 residues. This chain's CDR3 is CASSAGDEETQYF. For the CDR3, the DNA is TGTGCCAGCAGTGCGGGGGATGAAGAGACCCAGTACTTC. The entire variable domain, with the rest obtained from reference TRBV9 and TRBJ2-5, is as follows: DSGVTQTPKHLITATGQRVTLRCSPRSGDLSVYWYQQSLDQGLQFLIQYYNGEERAKGNILERFSAQQFPDLHSELNLSSLELGDSALYFCASSAGDEETQYFGPGTRLLVL.

V and J are TRBV6-5 and TRBJ2-3; TRBD1 or TRBD2 may be the D gene (5 bases each). The CDR3 is 15 amino acids. The ends were cut back, 6 bases at V and 4 bases at J, with 17 bases in the middle. The V gene's germline CDR1 is MNHEY and CDR2 SVGAGI. CDR3 DNA: TGTGCCAGCAGGGTGGGTGAGGGGTCCGCAGATACGCAGTATTTT. Translated, it gives CASRVGEGSADTQYF.

The genes are TRBV5-5 and TRBJ2-7; D might be TRBD1 (5 bases). Trimming pared 4 bases from V and 1 base from J, leaving 9 bases between. The CDR3 contains 13 residues. The germline gives CDR1 SGHKS, CDR2 YYEKEE (reference sequence). The CDR3 region is CASSPQGSYEQYF. In DNA, the CDR3 is TGTGCCAGCAGCCCCCAGGGTTCCTACGAGCAGTACTTC.

The chain couples TRBV9 to TRBJ2-2, with D possibly called TRBD1 or TRBD2 (5 bases each). V was clipped by 7 bases and J by 1 base, with 14 bases between them. Germline-derived CDR1 and CDR2 are SGDLS and YYNGEE. The CDR3 loop spans 15 amino acids. CDR3 sequence (DNA): TGTGCCAGCGGGGGAGCTAACCTGAACACCGGGGAGCTGTTTTTT. Translation gives CASGGANLNTGELFF.

The chain joins TRBV7-9 to TRBJ2-1; 11 nucleotides agree with TRBD1. Germline V gives CDR1 SEHNR, CDR2 FQNEAQ (reference sequence). With V trimmed by 8 bases and J by 5 bases, 8 bases remained unmatched. There are 15 residues in the CDR3. The CDR3 nucleotides read TGTGCCAGCTGTCCCGGGACAGGGGGGGACAATGAGCAGTTCTTC. Translated: CASCPGTGGDNEQFF.

The chain has TRBV20-1 and TRBJ2-3, with D unresolved. Deletions cut 0 bases from V and 5 bases from J, with 3 bases between. This CDR3 has 11 residues. Germline CDR1 DFQATT, CDR2 SNEGSKA (reference sequence). The CDR3 DNA reads as TGCAGTGCTAGAGATCGAGATACGCAGTATTTT. Protein sequence: CSARDRDTQYF.

J is TRBJ2-3 and V is TRBV29-1; maybe TRBD2 (7 bases). The CDR3 extends over 16 amino acids. Germline V gene sequence: CDR1 SQVTM, CDR2 ANQGSEA. The germline V and J ends were trimmed by 1 base and 2 bases, with 16 bases remaining between them. The chain's CDR3 is CSVEGGGRGLTDTQYF. DNA of the CDR3: TGCAGCGTTGAAGGGGGTGGGCGGGGGCTCACAGATACGCAGTATTTT.

The gene calls are TRBV5-5 and TRBJ2-7; 7 bases match TRBD1. V lost 2 bases and J lost 2; bases outside the gene matches: 7. This CDR3 has 15 amino acids. Germline V gene data show CDR1 as SGHKS and CDR2 as YYEKEE (reference sequence). The CDR3 spells CASSFSAQGAYEQYF. The CDR3 region has the DNA TGTGCCAGCAGCTTTTCCGCTCAGGGGGCCTACGAGCAGTACTTC.